This T cell receptor (beta chain) was sequenced during a study of T cell repertoires in aging, cancer and after chemotherapy. Turning to the study itself: Clear clonal overlap appeared across healthy donor samples taken over several months to years. Roughly 8.8 million TCR reads made up the full dataset. Broader study findings: Healthy donors lost TCR diversity with age mainly through richness, cancer patients through richness and evenness. Across the chemotherapy interval, each cancer cohort showed higher median generation probability, suggesting thymic rebound.

A mixed TRB-A/B primer pool amplified rearranged TRB by multiplex touch-down PCR. TCRdb reprocessed the multiplex PCR reads with MiXCR, giving one entry per CDR3 protein. The profile shows 10,000 to 15,000 distinct CDR3 sequences, roughly 20% of them singletons. This clonotype was recorded a few times. The target antigen is unknown. TCR beta rearrangements were amplified from peripheral blood genomic DNA. The CDR3 has 14 amino acids. The ends were cut back, 5 bases at V and 4 bases at J, with 14 bases in the middle. Germline CDR1 SEHNR, CDR2 FQNEAQ (reference sequence). The rearrangement uses TRBV7-9 and TRBJ1-1, with a weak D call TRBD1 (5 bases). The sequenced sample was blood. The clonotype comes from a human donor in good health. The CDR3 loop reads CASSPGGKSTEAFF. In DNA, the CDR3 is TGTGCCAGCAGCCCTGGGGGGAAAAGCACTGAAGCTTTCTTT.